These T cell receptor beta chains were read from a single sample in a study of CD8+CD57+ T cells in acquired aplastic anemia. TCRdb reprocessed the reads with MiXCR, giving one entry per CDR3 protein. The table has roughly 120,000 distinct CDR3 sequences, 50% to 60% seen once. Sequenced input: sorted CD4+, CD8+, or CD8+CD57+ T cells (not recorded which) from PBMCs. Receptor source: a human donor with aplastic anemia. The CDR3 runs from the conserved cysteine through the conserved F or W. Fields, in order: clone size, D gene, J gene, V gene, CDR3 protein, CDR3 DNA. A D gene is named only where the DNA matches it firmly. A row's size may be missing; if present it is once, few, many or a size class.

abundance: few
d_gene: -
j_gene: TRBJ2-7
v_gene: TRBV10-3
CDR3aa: CAIGGGPYEQYF
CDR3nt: TGTGCCATTGGGGGAGGTCCCTACGAGCAGTACTTC

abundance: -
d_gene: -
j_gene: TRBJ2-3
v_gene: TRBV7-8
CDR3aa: CASSSEDTQYF
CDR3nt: TGTGCCAGCAGCTCCGAAGATACGCAGTATTTT

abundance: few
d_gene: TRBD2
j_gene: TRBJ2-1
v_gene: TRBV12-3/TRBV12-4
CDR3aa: CASSTPGLAGSKEQFF
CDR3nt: TGTGCCAGCAGTACACCGGGACTAGCGGGGTCAAAGGAGCAGTTCTTC

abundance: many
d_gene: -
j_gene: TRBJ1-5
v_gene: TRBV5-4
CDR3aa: CASSLRTASYSNQPQHF
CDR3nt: TGTGCCAGCAGCTTAAGGACAGCCTCTTATAGCAATCAGCCCCAGCATTTT

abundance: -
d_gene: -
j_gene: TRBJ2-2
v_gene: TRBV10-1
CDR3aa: CASSEQVTGELFF
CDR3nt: TGCGCCAGCAGCGAACAGGTCACCGGGGAGCTGTTTTTT

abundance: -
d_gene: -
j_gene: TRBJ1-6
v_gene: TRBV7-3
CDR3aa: CASSSQPDSPLHF
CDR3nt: TGTGCCAGCAGCTCGCAGCCTGATTCACCCCTCCACTTT

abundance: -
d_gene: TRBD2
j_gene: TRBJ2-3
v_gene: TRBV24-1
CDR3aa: CATSDPGLGNTQYF
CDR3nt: TGTGCCACCAGTGATCCGGGACTAGGGAATACGCAGTATTTT

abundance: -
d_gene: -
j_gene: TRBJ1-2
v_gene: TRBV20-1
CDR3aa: CSARVRGANYGYTF
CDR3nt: TGCAGTGCTAGAGTCCGAGGGGCCAACTATGGCTACACCTTC

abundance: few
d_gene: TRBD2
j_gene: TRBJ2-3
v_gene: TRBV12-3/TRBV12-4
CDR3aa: CASSFGTSGEDTQYF
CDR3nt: TGTGCCAGCAGTTTCGGGACTAGCGGGGAAGATACGCAGTATTTT

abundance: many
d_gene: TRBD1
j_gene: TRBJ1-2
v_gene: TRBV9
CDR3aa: CASSVEGQGWGYTF
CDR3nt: TGTGCCAGCAGCGTAGAGGGACAGGGATGGGGCTACACCTTC

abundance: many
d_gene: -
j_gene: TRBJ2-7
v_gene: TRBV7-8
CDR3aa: CASSLGRGGSYEQYF
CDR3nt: TGTGCCAGCAGCTTAGGGAGGGGCGGCAGCTACGAGCAGTACTTC

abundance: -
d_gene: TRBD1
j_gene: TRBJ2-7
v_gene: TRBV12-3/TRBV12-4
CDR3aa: CASRTQQGVSSYEQYF
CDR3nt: TGTGCCAGCAGAACACAACAGGGGGTGAGCTCCTACGAGCAGTACTTC

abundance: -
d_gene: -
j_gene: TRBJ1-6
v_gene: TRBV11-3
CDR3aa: CASSLGTAYSPLHF
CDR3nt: TGTGCCAGCAGCTTAGGGACAGCTTATTCACCCCTCCACTTT

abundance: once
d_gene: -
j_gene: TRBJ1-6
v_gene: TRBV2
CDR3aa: CARHGTDNNSPLHF
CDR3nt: TGTGCCAGACATGGGACCGACAATAATTCACCCCTCCACTTT

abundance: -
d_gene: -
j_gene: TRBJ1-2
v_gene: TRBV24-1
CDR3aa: CATSDLIGTGYTF
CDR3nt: TGTGCCACCAGTGATTTGATTGGGACCGGCTACACCTTC

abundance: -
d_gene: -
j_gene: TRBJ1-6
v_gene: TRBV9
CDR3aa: CASSLRGGGANSPLHF
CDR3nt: TGTGCCAGCAGCCTACGCGGGGGAGGGGCGAATTCACCCCTCCACTTT

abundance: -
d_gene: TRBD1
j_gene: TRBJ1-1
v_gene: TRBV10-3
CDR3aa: CAISGTGGRNTEAFF
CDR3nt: TGTGCCATCAGTGGAACAGGGGGCCGAAACACTGAAGCTTTCTTC

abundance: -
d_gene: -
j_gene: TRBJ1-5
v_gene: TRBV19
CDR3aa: CASSMGTSYQPQHF
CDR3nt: TGTGCCAGTAGTATGGGGACAAGTTATCAGCCCCAGCATTTT

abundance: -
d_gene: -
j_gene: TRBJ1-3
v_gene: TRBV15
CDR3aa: CATSRGGQISGNTIYF
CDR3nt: TGTGCCACCAGCAGAGGCGGACAGATCTCTGGAAACACCATATATTTT

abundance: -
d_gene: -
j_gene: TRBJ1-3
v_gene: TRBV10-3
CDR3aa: CAISGGQGSGDTIYF
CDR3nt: TGTGCCATCAGTGGGGGCCAGGGCTCTGGAGACACCATATATTTT

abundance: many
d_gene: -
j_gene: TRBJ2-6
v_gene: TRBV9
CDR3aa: CASSGTRGANVLTF
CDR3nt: TGTGCCAGCAGCGGGACGCGTGGGGCCAACGTCCTGACTTTC

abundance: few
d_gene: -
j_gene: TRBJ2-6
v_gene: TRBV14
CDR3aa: CASSLGGWITGANVLTF
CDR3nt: TGTGCCAGCAGCCTAGGGGGTTGGATCACTGGGGCCAACGTCCTGACTTTC

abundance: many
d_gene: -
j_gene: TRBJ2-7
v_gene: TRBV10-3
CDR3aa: CAIPGEGLSEQYF
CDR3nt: TGTGCCATCCCGGGGGAAGGGTTGTCCGAGCAGTACTTC

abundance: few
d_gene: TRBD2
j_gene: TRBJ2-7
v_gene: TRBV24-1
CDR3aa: CATSDSGRSYEQYF
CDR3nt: TGTGCCACCAGTGACAGCGGGAGGTCCTACGAGCAGTACTTC

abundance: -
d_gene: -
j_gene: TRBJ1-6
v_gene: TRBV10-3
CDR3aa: CAISPGIGSPLHF
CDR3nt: TGTGCCATCAGCCCAGGGATTGGGTCACCCCTCCACTTT